These T cell receptor beta chains were read from a single sample in a study of cytomegalovirus exposure and HLA in healthy donors. Assay: immunoSEQ multiplex PCR; the TCRdb copy retains only in-frame clones and omits some. The profile shows roughly 34,000 clones, nearly 70% of them singletons. Sequencing was done on a sample of PBMCs. Receptors originate from a man under 40 in good health and CMV-seronegative. CDR3s include the opening cysteine and the closing phenylalanine or tryptophan.

CDR3aa	v_gene	j_gene
CASSWDYAGETQYF	TRBV6-5	TRBJ2-5
CASSFFRGADTQYF	TRBV28	TRBJ2-3
CASSFGGGSYNSPLHF	TRBV11-2	TRBJ1-6
CASSYSATDYGYTF	TRBV6-5	TRBJ1-2
CASSVDSEQYF	TRBV5-4	TRBJ2-7
CASSQEVRSGSETQYF	TRBV4-2	TRBJ2-5
CASSLGGFNQPQHF	TRBV7-9	TRBJ1-5
CASSLKGQGYSEQYF	TRBV7-9	TRBJ2-7
CASSRNRDREKLFF	TRBV7-8	TRBJ1-4
CASRGQGAGEQYF	TRBV28	TRBJ2-7
CASSQTGTYNYGYTF	TRBV4-1	TRBJ1-2
CASNPGLGRQETQYF	TRBV28	TRBJ2-5
CASSLATSYGYTF	TRBV7-2	TRBJ1-2
CASSPDRVLLANTEAFF	TRBV4-3	TRBJ1-1
CASSPRGGTGNTIYF	TRBV7-8	TRBJ1-3
CASSPGGSGANVLTF	TRBV7-2	TRBJ2-6
CASTWTGEGTEAFF	TRBV5-1	TRBJ1-1